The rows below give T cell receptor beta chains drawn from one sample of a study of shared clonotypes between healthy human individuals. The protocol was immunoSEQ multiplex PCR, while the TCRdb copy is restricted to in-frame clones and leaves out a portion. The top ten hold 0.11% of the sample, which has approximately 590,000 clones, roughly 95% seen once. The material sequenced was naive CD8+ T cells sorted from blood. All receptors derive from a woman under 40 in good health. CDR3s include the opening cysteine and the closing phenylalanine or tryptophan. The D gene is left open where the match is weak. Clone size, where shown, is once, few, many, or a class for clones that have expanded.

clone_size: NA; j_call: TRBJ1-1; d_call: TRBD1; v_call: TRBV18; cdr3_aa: CASSRPPGQGSGEAFF; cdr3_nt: TGTGCCAGCTCACGGCCCCCGGGACAGGGTTCGGGTGAAGCTTTCTTT
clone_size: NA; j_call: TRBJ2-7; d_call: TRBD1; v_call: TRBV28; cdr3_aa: CASSSSGTAYEQYF; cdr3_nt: TGTGCCAGCAGTTCCTCCGGGACAGCCTACGAGCAGTACTTC
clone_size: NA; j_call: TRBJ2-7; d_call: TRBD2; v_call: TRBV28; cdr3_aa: CASGLADSYEQYF; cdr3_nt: TGTGCCTCTGGACTAGCGGACTCCTACGAGCAGTACTTC
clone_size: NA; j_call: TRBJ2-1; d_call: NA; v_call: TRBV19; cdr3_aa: CASSMVRVHEQFF; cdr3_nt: TGTGCCAGTAGTATGGTCAGGGTACATGAGCAGTTCTTC
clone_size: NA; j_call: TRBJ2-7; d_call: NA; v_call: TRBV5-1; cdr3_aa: CASSPRGPNYEQYF; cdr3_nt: TGCGCCAGCAGCCCACGTGGACCTAACTACGAGCAGTACTTC
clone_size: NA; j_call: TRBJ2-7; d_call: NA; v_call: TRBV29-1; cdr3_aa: CSVEWGDSYEQYF; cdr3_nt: TGCAGCGTTGAATGGGGGGACAGCTACGAGCAGTACTTC
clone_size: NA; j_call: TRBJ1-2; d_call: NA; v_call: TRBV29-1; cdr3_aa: CSVEADSDSPYGYTF; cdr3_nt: TGCAGCGTTGAAGCGGACTCGGACAGCCCCTATGGCTACACCTTC
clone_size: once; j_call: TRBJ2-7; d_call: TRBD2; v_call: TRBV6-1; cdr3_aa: CASSESTAGAYEQYF; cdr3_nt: TGTGCCAGCAGTGAATCTACAGCGGGAGCCTACGAGCAGTACTTC
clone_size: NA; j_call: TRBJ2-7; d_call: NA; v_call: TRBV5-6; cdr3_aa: CASSLSHEQYF; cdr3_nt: TGTGCCAGCAGCTTATCACACGAGCAGTACTTC
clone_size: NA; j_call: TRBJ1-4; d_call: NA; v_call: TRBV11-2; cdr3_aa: CASSLGDEKLFF; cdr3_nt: TGTGCCAGCAGCTTGGGGGATGAAAAACTGTTTTTT
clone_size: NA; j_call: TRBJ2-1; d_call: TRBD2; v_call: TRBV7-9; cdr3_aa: CASSPTSGGTNEQFF; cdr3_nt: TGTGCCAGCAGTCCTACTAGCGGGGGAACCAATGAGCAGTTCTTC
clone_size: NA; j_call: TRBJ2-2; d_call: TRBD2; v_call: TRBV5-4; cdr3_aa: CASSLVAGDTGELFF; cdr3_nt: TGTGCCAGCAGCTTAGTAGCGGGAGACACCGGGGAGCTGTTTTTT
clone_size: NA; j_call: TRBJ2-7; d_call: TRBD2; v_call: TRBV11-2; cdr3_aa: CASSLVGGTYEQYF; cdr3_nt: TGTGCCAGCAGCTTAGTGGGAGGGACCTACGAGCAGTACTTC
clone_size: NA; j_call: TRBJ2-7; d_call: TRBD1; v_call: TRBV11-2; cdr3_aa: CASSRTTGNHEQYF; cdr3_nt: TGTGCCAGCAGCCGTACGACAGGGAACCACGAGCAGTACTTC
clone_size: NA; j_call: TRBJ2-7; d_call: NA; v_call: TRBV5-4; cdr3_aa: CASSLDSPKEYF; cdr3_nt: TGTGCCAGCAGCTTGGACAGCCCAAAAGAGTACTTC
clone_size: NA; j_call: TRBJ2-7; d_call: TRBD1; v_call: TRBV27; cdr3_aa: CASTRGMGYEQYF; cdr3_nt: TGTGCCAGCACCAGGGGGATGGGTTACGAGCAGTACTTC
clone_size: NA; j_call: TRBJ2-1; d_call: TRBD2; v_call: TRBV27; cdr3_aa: CASSLVAGAYNEQFF; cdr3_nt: TGTGCCAGCAGTTTGGTAGCGGGAGCTTACAATGAGCAGTTCTTC
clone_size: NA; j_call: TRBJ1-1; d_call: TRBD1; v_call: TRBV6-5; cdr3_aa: CASRLGTGGEAFF; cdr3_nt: TGTGCCAGCAGATTAGGGACAGGGGGCGAAGCTTTCTTT
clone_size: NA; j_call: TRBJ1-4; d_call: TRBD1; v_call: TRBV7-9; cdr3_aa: CASSLYEGQGTLTEKLFF; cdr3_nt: TGTGCCAGCAGCTTATATGAGGGACAGGGGACGCTCACTGAAAAACTGTTTTTT
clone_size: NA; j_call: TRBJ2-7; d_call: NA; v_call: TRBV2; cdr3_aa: CASKGTHEQYF; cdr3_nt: TGTGCCAGCAAAGGGACCCACGAGCAGTACTTC
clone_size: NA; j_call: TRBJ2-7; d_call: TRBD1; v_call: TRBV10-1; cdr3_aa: CASSEGGEYEQYF; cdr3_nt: TGCGCCAGCAGTGAAGGGGGCGAATACGAGCAGTACTTC
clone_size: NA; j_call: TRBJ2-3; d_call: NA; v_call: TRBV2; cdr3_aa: CASSEVRLITDTQYF; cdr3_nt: TGTGCCAGCAGTGAAGTTCGACTCATCACAGATACGCAGTATTTT
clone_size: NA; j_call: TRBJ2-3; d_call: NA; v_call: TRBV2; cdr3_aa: CASSEVLAPSTDTQYF; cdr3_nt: TGTGCCAGCAGTGAAGTGTTAGCCCCTAGCACAGATACGCAGTATTTT
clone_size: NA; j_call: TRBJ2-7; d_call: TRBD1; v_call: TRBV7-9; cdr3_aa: CAIPHGTGGHEQYF; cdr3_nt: TGTGCCATCCCACACGGGACAGGAGGCCACGAGCAGTACTTC
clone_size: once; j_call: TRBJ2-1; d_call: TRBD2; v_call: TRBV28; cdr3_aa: CASSRGSSYNEQFF; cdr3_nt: TGTGCCAGCAGTCGCGGGAGCTCCTACAATGAGCAGTTCTTC
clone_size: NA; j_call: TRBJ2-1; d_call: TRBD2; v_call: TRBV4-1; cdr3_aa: CASSQDPLGLAEQFF; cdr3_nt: TGCGCCAGCAGCCAAGATCCCCTCGGACTAGCGGAGCAGTTCTTC
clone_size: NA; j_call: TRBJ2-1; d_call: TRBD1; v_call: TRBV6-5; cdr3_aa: CASGLRDRGYNEQFF; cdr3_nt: TGTGCCAGCGGGCTCCGGGACAGGGGCTACAATGAGCAGTTCTTC